The clone carrying this T cell receptor beta chain was seen more than once but under ten times. Its specificity is not known. One entry per CDR3 protein, called by TCRdb with MiXCR from the RT-PCR reads. The sample shows around 750,000 distinct CDR3 sequences, 21% of them seen only once. V shed 4 bases and J 1 base; nucleotides not matched to a gene: 6. Germline assignment: CDR1 MNHEY and CDR2 SVGAGI. The CDR3 has 15 amino acids. This sample is drawn from a study of response to subunit inactivated influenza vaccine. Study-wide results and limits: Each seasonal influenza vaccination, the authors suggested, recruits few new T cells.

This receptor was taken from a man between 50 and 59 years old who received an inactivated influenza vaccine. The sequencing used PBMCs from blood, collected around 5 days after vaccination. The chain joins TRBV6-5 to TRBJ1-1, with 7 nucleotides matching TRBD1. This CDR3 is CASSSVQGKNTEAFF. The CDR3, as DNA: TGTGCCAGCAGTTCTGTACAGGGGAAGAACACTGAAGCTTTCTTT.